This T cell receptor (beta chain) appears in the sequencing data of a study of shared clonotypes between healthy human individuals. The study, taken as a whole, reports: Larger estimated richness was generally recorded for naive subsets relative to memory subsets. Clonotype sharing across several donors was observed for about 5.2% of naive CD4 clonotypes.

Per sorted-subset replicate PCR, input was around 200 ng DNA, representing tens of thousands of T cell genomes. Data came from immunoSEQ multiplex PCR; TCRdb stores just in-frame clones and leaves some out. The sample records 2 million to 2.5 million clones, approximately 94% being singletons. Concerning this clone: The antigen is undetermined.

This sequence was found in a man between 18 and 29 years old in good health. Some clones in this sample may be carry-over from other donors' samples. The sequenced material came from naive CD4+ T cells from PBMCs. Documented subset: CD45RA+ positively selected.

CDR3 in DNA: TGTGCCAGCAGTTACCCTAGCGGAGATTCCTACGAGCAGTACTTC. Translating gives CASSYPSGDSYEQYF. The chain has TRBV6-6 and TRBJ2-7, with 7 bases matching TRBD2. Germline V lookup: CDR1 MNHNY, CDR2 SVGAGI (reference sequence). This CDR3 contains 15 residues. Trimming took 2 bases from V and 1 from J; bases not matched to a gene: 5.